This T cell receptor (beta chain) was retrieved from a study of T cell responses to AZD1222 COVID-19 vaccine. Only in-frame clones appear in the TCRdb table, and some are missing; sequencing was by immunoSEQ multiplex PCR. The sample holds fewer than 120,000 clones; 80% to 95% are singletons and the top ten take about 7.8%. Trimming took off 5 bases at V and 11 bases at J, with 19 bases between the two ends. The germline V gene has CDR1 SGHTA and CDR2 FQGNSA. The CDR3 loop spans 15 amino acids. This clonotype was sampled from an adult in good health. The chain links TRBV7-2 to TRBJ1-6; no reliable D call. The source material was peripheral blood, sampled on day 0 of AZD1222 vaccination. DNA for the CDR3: TGTGCCAGCAGCCCCTTGCGGGGTGGATTTGCACCCCTCCACTTT. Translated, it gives CASSPLRGGFAPLHF.